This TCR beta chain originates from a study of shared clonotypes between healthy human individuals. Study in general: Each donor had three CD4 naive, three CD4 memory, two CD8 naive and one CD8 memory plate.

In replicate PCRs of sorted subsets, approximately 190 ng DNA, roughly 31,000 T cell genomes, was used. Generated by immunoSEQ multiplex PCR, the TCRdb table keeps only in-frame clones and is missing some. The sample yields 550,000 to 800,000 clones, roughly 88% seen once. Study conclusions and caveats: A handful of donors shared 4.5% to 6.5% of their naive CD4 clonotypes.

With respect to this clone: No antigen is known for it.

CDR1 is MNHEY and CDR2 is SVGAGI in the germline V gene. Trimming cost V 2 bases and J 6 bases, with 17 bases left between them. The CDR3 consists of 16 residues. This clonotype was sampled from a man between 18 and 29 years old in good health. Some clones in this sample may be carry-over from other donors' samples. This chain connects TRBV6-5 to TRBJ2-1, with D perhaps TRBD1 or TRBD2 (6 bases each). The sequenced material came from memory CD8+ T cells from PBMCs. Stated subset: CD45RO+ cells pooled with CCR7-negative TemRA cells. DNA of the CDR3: TGTGCCAGCAGTTACGATAATAGCGGAGGGGGCAATGAGCAGTTCTTC. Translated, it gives CASSYDNSGGGNEQFF.